The clone carrying this T cell receptor (beta chain) appeared many times. Its antigen is not known. Time point specified: patch test 1, 2 weeks after DPC sensitization. The treatment is: therapeutic diphenylcyclopropenone sensitization with weekly scalp DPC. Unfractionated whole blood served as the source for total RNA extraction. CDR3 length equals 16 residues. V shed 4 bases, J shed 2 bases, and the junction held 4 bases outside the gene matches. Germline lookup yields CDR1 MDHEN and CDR2 SYDVKM. This specimen comes from a study of human T cells and chemical hapten exposure. General study results and limits: Alopecia in the donors means their immune response may deviate from healthy people's.

TCRdb analysed the RACE reads with MiXCR anew, one entry per CDR3 protein. The sample lists 90,000 to 120,000 distinct CDR3 sequences; roughly 11% were seen once. J is TRBJ2-2 and V is TRBV28; TRBD2 aligns across 10 bases. This sample comprised whole blood, obtained in connection with sensitization to the hapten diphenylcyclopropenone (DPC). The TCR was taken from a woman aged 40 to 55 with alopecia areata. Some clones in this sample may be carry-over from other donors' samples. The CDR3 is CASSSRLAGNTGELFF. The DNA for the CDR3 is TGTGCCAGCAGTTCTAGACTAGCGGGCAACACCGGGGAGCTGTTTTTT.